This passage covers 27 T cell receptor beta chains from one sample sequenced in a study of cytomegalovirus exposure and HLA in healthy donors (dated by TCRdb to the late 2010s). The method behind the library was the immunoSEQ multiplex PCR assay. A mixture of 60 forward primers for TCR Vbeta segments and 13 reverse primers for TCR Jbeta segments was used in the multiplex PCR. Here the immuneACCESS table is served through TCRdb, limited to in-frame sequences with V and J called. Missing clones are a known gap in these copies; in checked studies unresolved V genes cover under half, and the rest lacks a known reason. This sample is represented by about 90,000 clones; approximately 64% of them were singletons. Of the sample, roughly a fifth is held by the ten largest clones. The sequencing input was PBMCs. The origin of the receptors is a woman aged 50 to 65 in good health and CMV-seropositive.

The table lists this clone with many counts. This chain connects TRBV12-2 to TRBJ1-2; the table's D call of TRBD1 was not tested on the DNA. TRBV12-2 is shown as a pseudogene. The length of the CDR3 is 13 residues. The CDR3 nucleotides are TGTGCAAGTCTCGAGACATATAACTATGGCTACACCTTC. It encodes CASLETYNYGYTF.

Only one count was recorded for this clone. The rearrangement joins TRBV27 to TRBJ2-1; 12 bases are a match to TRBD2. V shed 10 bases and J 4 bases; nucleotides not matched to a gene: 2. CDR3 length: 13 residues. CDR1 and CDR2 (germline): MNHEY, SMNVEV (reference sequence). The CDR3 here is CATLAGGYNEQFF. CDR3 nucleotides: TGTGCCACCCTAGCGGGGGGGTACAATGAGCAGTTCTTC.

The chain joins TRBV19 to TRBJ1-5, with D perhaps TRBD1 (5 bases). The V and J ends lost 6 bases and 9 bases respectively, with 15 bases between them. Looked up from germline, CDR1 is LNHDA and CDR2 is SQIVND (reference sequence). CDR3 length: 13 residues. CDR3 in amino acids: CASRGSGGWPQHF. DNA of the CDR3: TGTGCCAGTAGAGGGTCCGGGGGTTGGCCCCAGCATTTT.

The V gene is TRBV19, the J gene TRBJ1-1; the D gene is possibly TRBD1 (6 bases). Germline assignment: CDR1 LNHDA and CDR2 SQIVND (reference sequence). The CDR3 extends over 14 amino acids. Trimming removed 2 bases at V and 4 bases at J, with 11 bases between. CDR3 sequence: CASSISRGGTEAFF. The DNA for the CDR3 is TGTGCCAGTAGTATAAGCAGGGGTGGCACTGAAGCTTTCTTT. Supplemented by reference TRBV19 and TRBJ1-1, the full variable domain reads DGGITQSPKYLFRKEGQNVTLSCEQNLNHDAMYWYRQDPGQGLRLIYYSQIVNDFQKGDIAEGYSVSREKKESFPLTVTSAQKNPTAFYLCASSISRGGTEAFFGQGTRLTVV.

The chain joins TRBV5-6 to TRBJ2-5, with 7 bases that match TRBD1. The CDR3 has 14 amino acids. V shed 0 bases and J 4 bases; nucleotides not matched to a gene: 3. CDR1 and CDR2 from the germline V gene are SGHDT and YYEEEE. The CDR3 protein is CASSLDRGGETQYF. The CDR3 nucleotides read TGTGCCAGCAGCTTGGACAGGGGTGGAGAGACCCAGTACTTC.

The chain links TRBV2 to TRBJ2-7; the D is unclear. V was trimmed by 7 bases and J by 2 bases, leaving 9 bases between them. CDR1 is SNHLY, CDR2 FYNNEI, per germline. The CDR3 contains 12 residues. The CDR3 here is CASKSSTYEQYF. The CDR3 DNA is TGTGCCAGCAAGTCCAGTACCTACGAGCAGTACTTC.

A remark on this clone: At one end the junction does not follow the germline gene, possibly because of a read error. The chain joins TRBV28 to TRBJ1-6; 7 bases fit TRBD1. The germline V gene encodes CDR1 MDHEN and CDR2 SYDVKM. This CDR3 has 19 amino acids. CDR3 in DNA: TGTGTCAGCAGTTCATCCTTCACAGGGGCTATCTCCTATAATTCACCCCTCCACTTT. Protein product: CVSSSSFTGAISYNSPLHF.

The sample holds a few counts of this clone. The chain carries TRBV5-1 and TRBJ1-1; TRBD1 agrees at 7 bases. The CDR3 is 14 amino acids. V lost 0 bases, J lost 10 bases, and 9 bases stayed unmatched. CDR1 is SGHRS and CDR2 is YFSETQ in the germline V gene. CDR3 protein: CASSLEPASGGAFF. For the CDR3, the DNA is TGCGCCAGCAGCTTGGAACCCGCCTCAGGGGGAGCTTTCTTT.

This chain uses TRBV6-1 with TRBJ2-5, with 10 bases that match TRBD2. J gave up 5 bases and V 3 bases, and 3 bases lay outside the gene matches. The CDR3 length is 14 residues. Germline CDR1 is MNHNS and CDR2 is SASEGT. CDR3 nucleotide sequence: TGTGCCAGCAGTGACCTAGCGGGGGTCGAGACCCAGTACTTC. Translation: CASSDLAGVETQYF.

This clone was counted only a few times. The chain uses TRBV30 and TRBJ1-2, with a weak D call TRBD1 (5 bases). The V gene's germline CDR1 is GTSNPN and CDR2 SVGIG (reference sequence). The CDR3 has 13 residues. Trimming removed 3 bases from V and 7 bases from J, with 15 bases in between. In nucleotides, the CDR3 is TGTGCCTGGAGATTCGGGGGGAGAACTGGCTACACCTTC. It is translated as CAWRFGGRTGYTF.

This clone came up once. CDR3 sequence (DNA): TGTGCCAGCAGCCGGACTAGCGAAGCCGGGGAGCTGTTTTTT. As protein: CASSRTSEAGELFF. The chain employs TRBV6-4 and TRBJ2-2, with TRBD2 identical over 9 bases. The CDR3 sequence is 14 residues long. Germline lookup yields CDR1 MRHNA and CDR2 SNTAGT. V was pared by 6 bases and J by 6 bases, with 5 bases of the junction left unmatched.

V is TRBV6-5 and J is TRBJ1-2, with TRBD1 matching 7 bases. Germline CDR1 and CDR2: MNHEY and SVGAGI. The CDR3 consists of 13 residues. Germline trimming cut 4 bases from V and 2 bases from J; bases unmatched to any gene: 1. The CDR3 nucleotides are TGTGCCAGCAGTTCACAGGGGAACTATGGCTACACCTTC. Residues: CASSSQGNYGYTF.

The V and J genes are TRBV10-3 and TRBJ1-6; weak D call: TRBD1 (5 bases). Germline V CDR1 and CDR2: ENHRY, SYGVKD. Between the trimmed V and J ends, which lost 11 bases and 8 bases, there was a span of 16 bases. CDR3 size: 13 residues. CDR3 region: CAVNQGSDSPLHF. The CDR3 region has the DNA TGTGCCGTAAACCAGGGTAGTGATTCACCCCTCCACTTT.

This clone has a handful of counts. The CDR3 sequence is CASSSLDKKNTEAFF. The DNA for the CDR3 is TGTGCCAGCAGTTCCCTTGACAAAAAGAACACTGAAGCTTTCTTT. The rearrangement uses TRBV6-5 and TRBJ1-1; D call uncertain. The CDR3 extends over 15 amino acids. Germline V gene sequence: CDR1 MNHEY, CDR2 SVGAGI. Deletions cut 4 bases from V and 1 base from J, with 13 bases between.

This chain uses TRBV5-1 with TRBJ2-1, with 8 bases lining up with TRBD2. The V gene's germline CDR1 is SGHRS and CDR2 YFSETQ. Losses at the gene ends were 2 bases for V and 3 bases for J; bases not matched to a gene: 1. This CDR3 spans 14 amino acids. CDR3 coding DNA: TGCGCCAGCAGCTTTAGCGGGGTCTACAATGAGCAGTTCTTC. Translated, it gives CASSFSGVYNEQFF. Based on the CDR3 plus reference TRBV5-1 and TRBJ2-1, the full variable domain is KAGVTQTPRYLIKTRGQQVTLSCSPISGHRSVSWYQQTPGQGLQFLFEYFSETQRNKGNFPGRFSGRQFSNSRSEMNVSTLELGDSALYLCASSFSGVYNEQFFGPGTRLTVL.

The J gene is TRBJ1-6, the V gene TRBV5-1; 8 positions match TRBD1. The junction had 6 bases not matched to a gene; V was cut back by 3 bases and J by 10 bases. From germline, CDR1 is SGHRS and CDR2 YFSETQ. The CDR3 is made up of 14 amino acids. DNA for the CDR3: TGCGCCAGCAGCTCGGGACAGGTCGAATCACCCCTCCACTTT. Amino acid sequence: CASSSGQVESPLHF.

The CDR3 reads CASSLDRDLLYGYTF. Here the CDR3 DNA reads TGTGCCAGCTCGCTAGACAGGGACCTACTCTATGGCTACACCTTC. V and J are TRBV18 and TRBJ1-2; 7 bases are a match to TRBD1. The V and J ends lost 6 bases and 4 bases, in that order; junction bases with no gene match: 11. The CDR3 sequence is 15 residues long. The germline V gene has CDR1 KGHSH and CDR2 LQKENI.

This clone was observed a few times. The V gene is TRBV18, the J gene TRBJ2-6; D ambiguous. The V gene lost 0 bases and the J gene lost 2 bases, with 5 bases spanning the gap. Germline V gene lookup returns CDR1 KGHSH and CDR2 LQKENI. The CDR3 has 15 residues. CDR3 in DNA: TGTGCCAGCTCACCACCGGCGGCTGGGGCCAACGTCCTGACTTTC. This gives the protein CASSPPAAGANVLTF.

The chain couples TRBV6-6 to TRBJ1-1, with D possibly matching TRBD1 (5 bases). Trimming removed 7 bases from V and 2 bases from J, with 20 bases in between. The CDR3 has 16 amino acids. Per the germline V gene, CDR1 is MNHNY and CDR2 is SVGAGI (reference sequence). In DNA form, the CDR3 reads TGTGCCAGCATCGTGACAGCAAGCCCTTCTAACACTGAAGCTTTCTTT. Its translation is CASIVTASPSNTEAFF.

The chain recombines TRBV30 with TRBJ2-5, with 8 bases lining up with TRBD2. Germline V gene sequence: CDR1 GTSNPN, CDR2 SVGIG (reference sequence). The CDR3 spans 16 residues. V was clipped by 5 bases and J by 0 bases; unmatched bases: 11. The CDR3 sequence: CAWGAGRGVYQETQYF. Written as DNA, the CDR3 is TGTGCCTGGGGCGCAGGGCGGGGGGTCTACCAAGAGACCCAGTACTTC.

This clone came up a few times. This sequence joins TRBV7-6 and TRBJ1-4; D is unresolved. The germline V gene encodes CDR1 SGHVS and CDR2 FNYEAQ. V lost 1 base and J 4 bases, leaving 16 bases between the germline ends. The CDR3 is 17 residues long. This CDR3 reads CASSLELQSTFNEKLFF. Written as DNA, the CDR3 is TGTGCCAGCAGCTTAGAACTCCAATCCACCTTTAATGAAAAACTGTTTTTT.

The gene calls are TRBV19 and TRBJ2-6; D may be TRBD2 (6 bases). V lost 10 bases, J lost 0 bases, and 13 bases lay in between. This CDR3 contains 15 residues. Germline V lookup: CDR1 LNHDA, CDR2 SQIVND (reference sequence). The CDR3 DNA reads as TGTGCCACCGGACTATACTCCTCTGGGGCCAACGTCCTGACTTTC. It specifies CATGLYSSGANVLTF.

The CDR3 DNA reads as TGTGCCAACAACGGCCCCACAGGGGCGTGCAGGGAGACCCAGTACTTC. Translating gives CANNGPTGACRETQYF. The chain recombines TRBV28 with TRBJ2-5; TRBD1 aligns across 7 bases. The V gene's germline CDR1 is MDHEN and CDR2 SYDVKM. The length of the CDR3 is 16 residues. V dropped 10 bases and J dropped 5; count of bases not matched to a gene: 19.

This clone was recorded only once. The chain combines TRBV6-4 with TRBJ2-1, with TRBD2 matching 9 bases. In germline, CDR1 is MRHNA, CDR2 SNTAGT. V shed 3 bases, J shed 2 bases, and the junction held 2 bases outside the gene matches. The CDR3 consists of 15 residues. CDR3 region: CASSESGGTYNEQFF. The CDR3 coding sequence is TGTGCCAGCAGTGAGAGCGGGGGGACCTACAATGAGCAGTTCTTC.

J is TRBJ2-2 and V is TRBV28, with D tentatively TRBD1 (6 bases). Germline V CDR1 and CDR2: MDHEN, SYDVKM. Deletions cut 3 bases from V and 3 bases from J, with 8 bases between. This CDR3 is 14 amino acids long. The CDR3, as DNA: TGTGCCAGCAGTTTGTCAGGGGACACCGGGGAGCTGTTTTTT. It yields the protein CASSLSGDTGELFF.

The J gene is TRBJ1-1, the V gene TRBV21-1. TRBV21-1 is listed as a pseudogene. The CDR3 runs to 13 residues. CDR3 region: CASSKVLRTEAFF. CDR3 nucleotide sequence: TGTGCCAGCAGCAAAGTACTACGTACTGAAGCTTTCTTT.

V gene TRBV7-8 combines with J gene TRBJ2-7; TRBD2 might be the D (6 bases). Between the trimmed V and J ends, which lost 3 bases and 3 bases, there was a span of 12 bases. This CDR3 has 14 residues. Germline V gives CDR1 SGHVS, CDR2 FQNEAQ. In nucleotides, the CDR3 is TGTGCCAGCAGCTTCGGAGGGGTAGACTACGAGCAGTACTTC. As protein: CASSFGGVDYEQYF.